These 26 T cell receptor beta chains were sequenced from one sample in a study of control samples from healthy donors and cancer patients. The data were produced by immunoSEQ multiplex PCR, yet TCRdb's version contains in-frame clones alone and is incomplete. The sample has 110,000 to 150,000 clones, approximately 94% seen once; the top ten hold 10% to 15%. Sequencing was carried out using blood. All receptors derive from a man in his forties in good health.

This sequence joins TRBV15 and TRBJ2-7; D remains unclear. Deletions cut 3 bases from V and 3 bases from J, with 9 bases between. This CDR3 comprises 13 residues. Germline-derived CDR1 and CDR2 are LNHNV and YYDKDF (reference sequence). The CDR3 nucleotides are TGTGCCACCAGCAGTCGAAACCGCTACGAGCAGTACTTC. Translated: CATSSRNRYEQYF.

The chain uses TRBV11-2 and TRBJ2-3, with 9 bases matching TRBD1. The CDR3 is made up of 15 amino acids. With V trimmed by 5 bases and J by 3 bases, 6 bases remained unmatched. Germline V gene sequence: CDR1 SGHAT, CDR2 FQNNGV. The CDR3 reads CASSSTGTGTDTQYF. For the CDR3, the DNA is TGTGCCAGCAGCAGCACCGGGACAGGGACAGATACGCAGTATTTT.

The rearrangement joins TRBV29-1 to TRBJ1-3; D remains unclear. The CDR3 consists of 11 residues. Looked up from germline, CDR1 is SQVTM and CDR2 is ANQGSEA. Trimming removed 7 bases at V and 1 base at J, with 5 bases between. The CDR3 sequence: CSGSSGNTIYF. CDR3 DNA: TGCAGCGGGTCTTCTGGAAACACCATATATTTT.

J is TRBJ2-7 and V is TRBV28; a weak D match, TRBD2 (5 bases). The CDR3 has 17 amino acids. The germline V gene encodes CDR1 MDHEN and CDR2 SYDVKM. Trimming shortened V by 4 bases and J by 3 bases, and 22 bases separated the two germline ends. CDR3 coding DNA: TGTGCCAGCAGTTCCGGGGAAGCCGCGCCCGGGCTCTACGAGCAGTACTTC. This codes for CASSSGEAAPGLYEQYF.

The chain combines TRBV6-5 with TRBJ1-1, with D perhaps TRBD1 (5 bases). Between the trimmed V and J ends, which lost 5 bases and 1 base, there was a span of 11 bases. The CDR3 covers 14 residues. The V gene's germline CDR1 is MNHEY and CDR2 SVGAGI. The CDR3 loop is CASSRLQGNTEAFF. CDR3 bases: TGTGCCAGCAGTAGACTGCAGGGGAACACTGAAGCTTTCTTT.

CDR3 residues: CASSFGGISSYEQYF. For the CDR3, the DNA is TGTGCCAGCAGCTTCGGTGGCATAAGCTCCTACGAGCAGTACTTC. The chain carries TRBV5-6 and TRBJ2-7; D not resolved. The V gene lost 2 bases and the J gene lost 0 bases, with 12 bases spanning the gap. From germline, CDR1 is SGHDT and CDR2 YYEEEE. The CDR3 consists of 15 residues.

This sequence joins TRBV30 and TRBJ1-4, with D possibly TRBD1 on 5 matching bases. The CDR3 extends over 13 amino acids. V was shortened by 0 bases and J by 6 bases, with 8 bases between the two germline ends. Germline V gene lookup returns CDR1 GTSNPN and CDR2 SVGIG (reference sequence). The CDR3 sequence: CAWSVGRDEKLFF. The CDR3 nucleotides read TGTGCCTGGAGTGTGGGACGGGATGAAAAACTGTTTTTT.

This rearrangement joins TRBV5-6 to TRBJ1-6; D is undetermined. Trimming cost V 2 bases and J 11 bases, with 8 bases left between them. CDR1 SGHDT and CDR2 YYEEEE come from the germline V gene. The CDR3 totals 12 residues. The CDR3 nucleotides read TGTGCCAGCAGCTTTGGCGGCGCACCCCTCCACTTT. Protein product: CASSFGGAPLHF.

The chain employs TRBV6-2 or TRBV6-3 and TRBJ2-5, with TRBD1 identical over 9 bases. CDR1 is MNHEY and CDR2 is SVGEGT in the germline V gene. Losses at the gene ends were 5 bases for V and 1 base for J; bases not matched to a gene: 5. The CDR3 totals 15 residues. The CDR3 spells CASSTDRGRQETQYF. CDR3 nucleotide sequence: TGTGCCAGCAGTACGGACAGGGGCCGCCAAGAGACCCAGTACTTC.

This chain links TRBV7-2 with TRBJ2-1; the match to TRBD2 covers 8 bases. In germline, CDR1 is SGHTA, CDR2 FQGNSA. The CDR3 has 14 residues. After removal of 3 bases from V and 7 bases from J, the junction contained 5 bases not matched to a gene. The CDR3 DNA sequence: TGTGCCAGCAGCTTGGGACTAGTTTATAATGAGCAGTTCTTC. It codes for CASSLGLVYNEQFF.

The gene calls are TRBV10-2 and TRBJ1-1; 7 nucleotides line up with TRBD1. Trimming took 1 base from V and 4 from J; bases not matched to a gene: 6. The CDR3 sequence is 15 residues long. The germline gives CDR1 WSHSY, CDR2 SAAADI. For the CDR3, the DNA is TGCGCCAGCAGTGAGTATCGTCAGGGGGTCACTGAAGCTTTCTTT. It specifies CASSEYRQGVTEAFF.

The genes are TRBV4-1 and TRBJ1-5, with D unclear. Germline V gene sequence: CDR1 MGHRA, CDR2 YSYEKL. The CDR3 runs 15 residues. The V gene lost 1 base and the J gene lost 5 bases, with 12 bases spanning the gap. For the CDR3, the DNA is TGCGCCAGCAGCCAAGTAGACACAAACGATCAGCCCCAGCATTTT. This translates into CASSQVDTNDQPQHF.

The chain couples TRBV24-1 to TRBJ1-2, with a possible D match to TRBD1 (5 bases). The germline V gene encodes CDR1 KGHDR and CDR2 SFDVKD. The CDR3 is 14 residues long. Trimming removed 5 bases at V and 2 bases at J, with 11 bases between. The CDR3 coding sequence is TGTGCCACCAGTGCCCCAGGGATAAACTATGGCTACACCTTC. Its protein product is CATSAPGINYGYTF.

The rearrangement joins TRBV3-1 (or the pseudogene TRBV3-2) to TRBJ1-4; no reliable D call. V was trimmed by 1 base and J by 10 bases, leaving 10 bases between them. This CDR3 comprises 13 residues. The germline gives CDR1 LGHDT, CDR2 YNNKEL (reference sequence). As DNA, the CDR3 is TGTGCCAGCAGCCAAGGGGGAGGGAGAAAACTGTTTTTT. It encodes CASSQGGGRKLFF.

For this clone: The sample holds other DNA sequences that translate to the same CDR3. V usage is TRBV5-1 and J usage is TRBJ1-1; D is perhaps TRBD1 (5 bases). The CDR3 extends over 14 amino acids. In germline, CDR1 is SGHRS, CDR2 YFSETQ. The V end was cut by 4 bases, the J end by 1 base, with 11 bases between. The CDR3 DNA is TGCGCCAGCAGCCGGGACCCCGAGAACACTGAAGCTTTCTTT. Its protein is CASSRDPENTEAFF.

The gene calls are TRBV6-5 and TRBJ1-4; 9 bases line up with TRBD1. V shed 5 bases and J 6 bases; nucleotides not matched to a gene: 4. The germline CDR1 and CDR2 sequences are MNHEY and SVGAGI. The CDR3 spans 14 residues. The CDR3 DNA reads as TGTGCCAGCAGTCGACGGACAGGGGATGAAAAACTGTTTTTT. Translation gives CASSRRTGDEKLFF.

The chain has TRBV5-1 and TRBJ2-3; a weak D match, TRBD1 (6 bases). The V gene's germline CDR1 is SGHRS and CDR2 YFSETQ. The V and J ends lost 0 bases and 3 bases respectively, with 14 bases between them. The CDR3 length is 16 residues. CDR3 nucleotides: TGCGCCAGCAGCTTGGATGCAGGGGTAGTGACAGATACGCAGTATTTT. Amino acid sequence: CASSLDAGVVTDTQYF.

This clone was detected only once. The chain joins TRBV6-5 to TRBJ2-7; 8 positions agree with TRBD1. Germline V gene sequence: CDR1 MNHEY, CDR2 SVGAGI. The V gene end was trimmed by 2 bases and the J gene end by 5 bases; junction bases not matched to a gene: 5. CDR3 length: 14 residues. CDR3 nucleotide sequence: TGTGCCAGCAGTTACGGCCCAGGGGGCAACGAGCAGTACTTC. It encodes CASSYGPGGNEQYF.

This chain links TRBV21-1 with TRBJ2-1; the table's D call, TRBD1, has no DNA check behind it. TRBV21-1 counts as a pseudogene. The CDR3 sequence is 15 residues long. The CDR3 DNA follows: TGTGCCAGCAGCCCTCAGAAGTACTCCTACAATGAGCAGTTCTTC. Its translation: CASSPQKYSYNEQFF.

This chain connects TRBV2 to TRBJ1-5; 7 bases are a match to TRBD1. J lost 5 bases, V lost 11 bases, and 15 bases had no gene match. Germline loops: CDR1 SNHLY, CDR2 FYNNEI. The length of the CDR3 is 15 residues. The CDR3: CASSTRGPTYQPQHF. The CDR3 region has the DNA TGTGCCTCTTCAACTAGGGGGCCAACCTATCAGCCCCAGCATTTT.

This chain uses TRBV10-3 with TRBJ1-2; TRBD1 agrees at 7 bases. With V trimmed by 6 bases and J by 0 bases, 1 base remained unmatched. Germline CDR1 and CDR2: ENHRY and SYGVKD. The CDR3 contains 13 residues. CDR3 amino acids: CAIRQGTNYGYTF. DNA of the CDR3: TGTGCCATCAGACAGGGGACTAACTATGGCTACACCTTC.

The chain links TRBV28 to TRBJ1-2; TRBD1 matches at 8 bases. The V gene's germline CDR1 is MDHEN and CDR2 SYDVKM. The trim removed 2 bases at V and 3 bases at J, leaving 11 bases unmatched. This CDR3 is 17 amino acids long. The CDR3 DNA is TGTGCCAGCAGTTTAAAGGTCTGGGAGACAGGGGACTATGGCTACACCTTC. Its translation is CASSLKVWETGDYGYTF.

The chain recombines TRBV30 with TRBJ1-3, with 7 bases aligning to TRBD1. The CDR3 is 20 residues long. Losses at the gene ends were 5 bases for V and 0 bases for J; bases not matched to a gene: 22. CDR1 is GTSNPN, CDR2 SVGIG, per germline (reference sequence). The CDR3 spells CAWHQFPKTGTEGSGNTIYF. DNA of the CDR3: TGTGCCTGGCACCAATTCCCCAAAACCGGGACAGAGGGCTCTGGAAACACCATATATTTT.

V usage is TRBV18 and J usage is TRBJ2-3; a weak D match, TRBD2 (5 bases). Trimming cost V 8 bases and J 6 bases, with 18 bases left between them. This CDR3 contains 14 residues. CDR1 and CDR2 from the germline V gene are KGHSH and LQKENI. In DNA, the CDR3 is TGTGCCAGCGCCTTGTCGGGAACCGCGGATACGCAGTATTTT. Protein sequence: CASALSGTADTQYF. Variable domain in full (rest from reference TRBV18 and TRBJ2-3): NAGVMQNPRHLVRRRGQEARLRCSPMKGHSHVYWYRQLPEEGLKFMVYLQKENIIDESGMPKERFSAEFPKEGPSILRIQQVVRGDSAAYFCASALSGTADTQYFGPGTRLTVL.

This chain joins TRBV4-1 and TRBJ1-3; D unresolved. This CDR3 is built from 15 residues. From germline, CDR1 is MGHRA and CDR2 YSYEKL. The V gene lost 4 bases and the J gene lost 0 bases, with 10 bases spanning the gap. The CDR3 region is CASSPDTDSGNTIYF. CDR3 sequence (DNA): TGCGCCAGCAGCCCCGACACCGACTCTGGAAACACCATATATTTT.

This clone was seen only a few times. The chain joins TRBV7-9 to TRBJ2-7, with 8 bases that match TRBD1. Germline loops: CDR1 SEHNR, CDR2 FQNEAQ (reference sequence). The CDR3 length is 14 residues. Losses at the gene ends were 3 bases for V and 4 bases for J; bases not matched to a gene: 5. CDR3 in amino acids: CASSFGTGRYEQYF. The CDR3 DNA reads TGTGCCAGCAGCTTCGGGACAGGTCGATACGAGCAGTACTTC.